This TCR beta chain was retrieved from a study of blood T cell repertoires in COVID-19. Study overall: Acute and convalescent COVID-19 samples came from the United States, Italy and Spain.

The germline CDR1 and CDR2 sequences are MDHEN and SYDVKM. The V end lost 2 bases, the J end lost 7 bases, and 12 bases lay between the germline ends. The CDR3 has 14 residues. The repertoire was sequenced with immunoSEQ multiplex PCR; TCRdb's copy has only in-frame clones and lacks some. The repertoire consists of tens of thousands of clones, with 90% occurring once and the leading ten covering about 15%. Sequencing used peripheral blood. This receptor was taken from a woman aged 80 or over with active or convalescent COVID-19. This sequence joins TRBV28 and TRBJ1-5, with D tentatively TRBD1 (5 bases). CDR3 sequence (DNA): TGTGCCAGCAGTTTAATGGGAGGGGCACAGCCCCAGCATTTT. Translation gives CASSLMGGAQPQHF.